This passage covers 14 T cell receptor beta chains from one sample sequenced in a study of graft-versus-host responses after intestinal transplantation. Graft samples were processed, releasing intraepithelial and lamina propria lymphocytes. Using immunoSEQ multiplex PCR, the repertoire was profiled, and TCRdb retains in-frame clones only, with some absent. The sample has 15,000 to 20,000 clones; under 75% are singletons. Sequencing was performed on ileum tissue, taken approximately three weeks after intestinal transplant. The receptors stem from a human patient who received an intestinal transplant, so some T cells may come from the graft donor.

J is TRBJ2-5 and V is TRBV13, with 7 bases lining up with TRBD1. Germline assignment: CDR1 PRHDT and CDR2 FYEKMQ (reference sequence). With V trimmed by 3 bases and J by 5 bases, 6 bases remained unmatched. The CDR3 covers 14 residues. For the CDR3, the DNA is TGTGCCAGCAGCTTGGTACAGGGGTTCGAGACCCAGTACTTC. Residues: CASSLVQGFETQYF.

The chain employs TRBV9 and TRBJ2-3; TRBD2 agrees at 9 bases. The CDR3 is made up of 17 amino acids. After removal of 0 bases from V and 0 bases from J, the junction contained 5 bases not matched to a gene. The germline V gene encodes CDR1 SGDLS and CDR2 YYNGEE. This chain's CDR3 is CASSVDLAGLSTDTQYF. The CDR3 region has the DNA TGTGCCAGCAGCGTAGACCTAGCGGGACTGAGCACAGATACGCAGTATTTT.

J is TRBJ2-1 and V is TRBV27; maybe TRBD1 (6 bases). The V end was cut by 5 bases, the J end by 5 bases, with 16 bases between. This CDR3 has 15 residues. Germline V gives CDR1 MNHEY, CDR2 SMNVEV (reference sequence). The CDR3 sequence: CASSPTRGPNNEQFF. Here the CDR3 DNA reads TGTGCCAGCAGTCCGACCAGGGGACCCAACAATGAGCAGTTCTTC.

In its sample, this clone was seen once. The V gene is TRBV2, the J gene TRBJ2-3; 7 bases map to TRBD2. Trimming at V came to 6 bases and at J to 6 bases, leaving 0 bases not matched to a gene. Germline V gives CDR1 SNHLY, CDR2 FYNNEI. CDR3 length: 11 residues. The DNA of the CDR3 is TGTGCCAGCAGGGGGGGGGATACGCAGTATTTT. Translation: CASRGGDTQYF. Full variable domain (remainder filled in from reference TRBV2 and TRBJ2-3): EPEVTQTPSHQVTQMGQEVILRCVPISNHLYFYWYRQILGQKVEFLVSFYNNEISEKSEIFDDQFSVERPDGSNFTLKIRSTKLEDSAMYFCASRGGDTQYFGPGTRLTVL.

This sequence joins TRBV9 and TRBJ1-1, with 12 positions matching TRBD1. After removal of 4 bases from V and 5 bases from J, the junction contained 9 bases not matched to a gene. Looked up from germline, CDR1 is SGDLS and CDR2 is YYNGEE. The CDR3 has 16 residues. The CDR3 here is CASSPGTGGARTEAFF. CDR3 in DNA: TGTGCCAGCAGCCCAGGGACAGGGGGCGCGAGGACTGAAGCTTTCTTT.

V usage is TRBV6-4 and J usage is TRBJ1-2; D possibly corresponds to TRBD1 (6 bases). Trimming left V 6 bases short and J 7 bases short, with 12 bases between. The CDR3 extends over 12 amino acids. CDR1 is MRHNA, CDR2 SNTAGT, per germline. CDR3 DNA sequence: TGTGCCAGCAGCTCGACAGGAGGTGGCTACACCTTC. Amino acids: CASSSTGGGYTF.

V gene TRBV27 combines with J gene TRBJ1-5; D is ambiguous. The CDR3 contains 13 residues. V was clipped by 2 bases and J by 9 bases, with 11 bases between them. CDR1 MNHEY and CDR2 SMNVEV come from the germline V gene (reference sequence). In DNA, the CDR3 is TGTGCCAGCAGTTTAAGTAGCATATGGCCCCAGCATTTT. Translation gives CASSLSSIWPQHF.

The chain recombines TRBV23-1 with TRBJ1-5; the match to TRBD1 covers 9 bases. TRBV23-1 is noted as an ORF with a role that remains uncertain. Trimming cost V 3 bases and J 7 bases; bases outside gene matches: 10. The CDR3 contains 16 residues. CDR3 bases: TGCGCCAGCAGTCAGCCAGTAGGGACAGGGTACCAGCCCCAGCATTTT. It is translated as CASSQPVGTGYQPQHF.

The rearrangement uses TRBV12-5 and TRBJ2-5; D gene ambiguous. Trimming stripped 0 bases from V and 1 base from J, with 6 bases between. Looked up from germline, CDR1 is LGHNT and CDR2 is FRNRAP. There are 14 residues in the CDR3. The CDR3 loop reads CASGLVLSQETQYF. CDR3 DNA sequence: TGTGCTAGTGGTTTGGTACTGTCCCAAGAGACCCAGTACTTC.

The chain recombines TRBV4-3 with TRBJ2-1, with 15 bases fitting TRBD2. CDR1 is LGHNA, CDR2 YSLEER, per germline. This CDR3 has 19 residues. The ends lost 1 base at V and 3 bases at J; junction bases unmatched: 7. The CDR3 sequence is CASSQVGLAGGRYYNEQFF. CDR3 sequence (DNA): TGCGCCAGCAGCCAAGTGGGACTAGCGGGGGGCCGATACTACAATGAGCAGTTCTTC.

This clone has just a few counts. V is TRBV5-1 and J is TRBJ2-1, with 7 bases fitting TRBD2. CDR1 is SGHRS, CDR2 YFSETQ, per germline. The CDR3 loop spans 15 amino acids. The trim removed 4 bases at V and 4 bases at J, leaving 8 bases unmatched. The CDR3 coding sequence is TGCGCCAGCAGCCAAACCCCGGGAGGATACAATGAGCAGTTCTTC. Its translation is CASSQTPGGYNEQFF.

The gene calls are TRBV7-9 and TRBJ2-7; TRBD2 is a possible D gene (6 bases). Trimming pared 5 bases from V and 1 base from J, leaving 18 bases between. The CDR3 is made up of 16 amino acids. Germline V gives CDR1 SEHNR, CDR2 FQNEAQ (reference sequence). The CDR3, as DNA: TGTGCCAGCAGCCGAACGTACGTTAGCGGATCCTACGAGCAGTACTTC. The encoded protein is CASSRTYVSGSYEQYF. The whole variable domain, remainder taken from reference TRBV7-9 and TRBJ2-7, is DTGVSQNPRHKITKRGQNVTFRCDPISEHNRLYWYRQTLGQGPEFLTYFQNEAQLEKSRLLSDRFSAERPKGSFSTLEIQRTEQGDSAMYLCASSRTYVSGSYEQYFGPGTRLTVT.

J is TRBJ2-3 and V is TRBV5-1; D perhaps matches TRBD2 (6 bases). V was shortened by 5 bases and J by 2 bases, with 12 bases between the two germline ends. CDR1 and CDR2 (germline): SGHRS, YFSETQ. The CDR3 sequence is 14 residues long. The CDR3: CASSRWRDTDTQYF. DNA for the CDR3: TGCGCCAGCAGTCGGTGGCGGGACACAGATACGCAGTATTTT.

This clone has a handful of counts. The rearrangement uses TRBV12-1 and TRBJ2-2; the D call of TRBD2 is as the table states it, not checked on the DNA. TRBV12-1 is described as a pseudogene. This CDR3 is 13 amino acids long. The CDR3 DNA follows: TGTGCCAGCCCGGGATTTTACACCGGGGAGCTGTTTTTT. Translated, it gives CASPGFYTGELFF.